This TCR beta chain was captured by sequencing in a study of neoadjuvant anti-PD-1 for oral cavity cancer (dated by TCRdb to 2020 to 2022). For context, the study as a whole: Patients mostly received three to four biweekly doses of nivolumab at 3 mg/kg before curative-intent surgical resection. Patients who did not progress were given a fourth nivolumab dose at about day 43 and had definitive surgical resection on days 50-56. Under RECIST 1.1, a patient counted as a responder if showing complete response, partial response or stable disease, and as a non-responder if showing progression. An approximately 33% response rate was observed in the parent correlative cohort, in which 12 patients were included.

As encoded in the germline V gene, CDR1 is SGHAT while CDR2 is FQNNGV. Counted from cysteine to phenylalanine, this CDR3 has 15 amino acids. The only DNA kept is the CDR3, 45 bases in frame from the first base. Unmatched junction bases come to 10, with V trimmed by 6 bases and J by 3 bases. For deep sequencing, each PBMC sample was run in six replicates, with libraries mostly built from about 0.45 ug of input genomic DNA. The immunoSEQ hsTCRbeta kit was used to prepare TCRbeta libraries according to the manufacturer's instructions. The finished libraries were brought together in one pool at approximately 3 nM, which was then read using an Illumina NovaSeq 6000 S4 flow cell. Concerning the study's data processing: Raw data preprocessing and quality control were performed with the immunoSEQ Analyzer. The analysis was restricted to productive rearrangements, with each unique CDR3 amino acid sequence defining a clonotype. Using the R package tcR, the researchers computed the Gini-Simpson index as their estimate of repertoire clonality. Student's t test was used to compare Gini indices, while Pearson correlation assessed associations with tumor size change. This is the immuneACCESS table as TCRdb keeps it, with only in-frame sequences that have V and J called. A part of the clones is gone; compared with another copy, unresolved V genes explain less than half, and the rest is unexplained. The DNA gave D and trimming, while V, J and clone size come from that table. The sample data list 10,000 or so clones, and 65% to 70% of these were observed just once. The ten top clones hold 4.2% of the sample.

Concerning this clone: Its antigen is not yet known. Base qualities were left out, and no much larger clone turns up one base away.

The time point label corresponds to: after neoadjuvant nivolumab, at surgical resection. Patients had been newly diagnosed with stage II-IVA oral cavity squamous cell carcinoma, and no prior systemic or radiation treatment had been given to the patients. The cohort was made up of patients with locally advanced, HPV-negative oral cavity squamous cell carcinoma. Peripheral blood mononuclear cells were analyzed directly, without maintenance or expansion in culture. Samples came from a longitudinal correlative study of a single-arm phase II trial of neoadjuvant nivolumab in oral cavity squamous cell carcinoma. Subject-matched pre- and post-treatment PBMCs and tumors from three responders and three non-responders underwent genomic DNA-based TCRbeta sequencing. Peripheral blood mononuclear cells were collected before nivolumab treatment and were collected again after treatment, at the time of surgery. Genomic DNA was isolated from PBMCs using the Maxwell RSC DNA from Cells kit.

The paper's findings and limits, for the study overall: After neoadjuvant nivolumab, significantly higher T cell clonality (Gini index) was found within PBMCs in non-responders than in responders. Higher pretreatment blood Treg/Th17 ratios correlated with higher pretreatment blood TCRbeta clonality and lower post-treatment tumor TCRbeta clonality. TCR analyses included only three patients per response group, and the authors called for larger cohorts for validation.

The sample here was PBMCs, taken after nivolumab (anti-PD-1) treatment. The chain joins TRBV11-2 to TRBJ2-7; 8 central bases correspond to TRBD1. The sequence came from a person aged 35-80 years with oral cavity squamous cell carcinoma. The nucleotide sequence reads as follows: TGTGCCAGCAGTCCCGGACAGGGTCTAGTCTACGAGCAGTACTTC. The translation is CASSPGQGLVYEQYF.